This T cell receptor (beta chain) was sequenced for a study of shared clonotypes between healthy human individuals. Study background: There were three CD4 naive, three CD4 memory, two CD8 naive and one CD8 memory plates per donor.

Data came from immunoSEQ multiplex PCR; TCRdb stores just in-frame clones and leaves some out. This repertoire shows about 2 million clones, just under 95% found once; its top ten account for roughly 1%. This clone was picked up one time. Compared with germline, one end of the junction differs, possibly owing to a read error. The naive CD8 subset, CD45RO-negative cells positively selected for CCR7, excluded terminally differentiated effector memory CD45RA+ cells. In germline, CDR1 is SEHNR, CDR2 FQNEAQ (reference sequence). This CDR3 contains 16 residues. This clonotype was obtained from a man younger than 35 in good health. Input material: naive CD8+ T cells sorted from blood. The V and J genes are TRBV7-9 and TRBJ2-1; 14 bases fit TRBD2. The DNA for the CDR3 is TGTGCTAGCAGCAGCCCGAACGGACTAGCGGGAGGTGAGCAGTTCTTC. Protein product: CASSSPNGLAGGEQFF.